The T cell receptor beta chain under discussion was sequenced for a study of blood T cell repertoires in COVID-19. This clone was observed once. As originally analysed: Reference gene primer amplification in the assay estimated nucleated cell counts. TCRdb's table, derived via immunoSEQ multiplex PCR, lists solely in-frame clones and lacks some. D and trimming were read from the DNA, whereas the V and J calls and clone size are those reported in that table. Of some 220,000 clones in the sample, roughly 80% were seen once. Material: peripheral blood. The receptor's source is a woman aged 60-75 years who had recovered from COVID-19.

For the CDR3, the DNA is TGTGCCAGCAGTTTCCCCTTTCGGCTAGCGGGAGGGCACACAGATACGCAGTATTTT. Translated, it gives CASSFPFRLAGGHTDTQYF. This chain links TRBV6-2 or TRBV6-3 with TRBJ2-3; 12 bases align to TRBD2. The V gene's germline CDR1 is MNHEY and CDR2 SVGEGT. CDR3 length equals 19 residues. After removal of 4 bases from V and 2 bases from J, the junction contained 13 bases not matched to a gene.